Below are 15 T cell receptor beta chains sequenced from a single sample in a study of blood T cell repertoires in COVID-19. Produced via immunoSEQ multiplex PCR; TCRdb's table is partial and in-frame only. This table has tens of thousands of clones, about 83% appearing once. The sequencing sample was made of peripheral blood. The receptor set was obtained from a human donor in a cohort sampled during active COVID-19.

V and J are TRBV19 and TRBJ2-1, with TRBD2 identical over 15 bases. This CDR3 is built from 15 residues. Unmatched junction bases numbered 3, after V lost 8 bases and J lost 4 bases. The germline gives CDR1 LNHDA, CDR2 SQIVND (reference sequence). The DNA of the CDR3 is TGTGCCAGTCGAGGACTAGCGGGGGGGTACAATGAGCAGTTCTTC. Protein product: CASRGLAGGYNEQFF.

J is TRBJ1-5 and V is TRBV6-5; 9 bases agree with TRBD1. The trim removed 6 bases at V and 5 bases at J, leaving 8 bases unmatched. The CDR3 covers 15 residues. The germline V gene has CDR1 MNHEY and CDR2 SVGAGI. The CDR3: CASRRTGGADQPQHF. The CDR3 nucleotides are TGTGCCAGCAGACGCACAGGGGGCGCGGATCAGCCCCAGCATTTT.

The V and J genes are TRBV5-6 and TRBJ1-6; 9 bases align to TRBD1. J lost 10 bases, V lost 3 bases, and 8 bases had no gene match. The CDR3 runs 15 residues. Looked up from germline, CDR1 is SGHDT and CDR2 is YYEEEE. This CDR3 is CASSWGGQGTSPLHF. The CDR3 nucleotides read TGTGCCAGCAGCTGGGGGGGACAGGGAACCTCACCCCTCCACTTT.

The J gene is TRBJ2-1, the V gene TRBV10-2; 7 nucleotides line up with TRBD1. Per the germline V gene, CDR1 is WSHSY and CDR2 is SAAADI. V lost 6 bases and J lost 14; bases outside the gene matches: 7. The length of the CDR3 is 11 residues. The CDR3 region is CASRGGEKEFF. The CDR3 DNA sequence: TGCGCCAGCAGAGGGGGCGAAAAGGAGTTCTTC.

The gene calls are TRBV6-5 and TRBJ2-7; 8 bases align to TRBD1. J gave up 2 bases and V 4 bases, and 4 bases lay outside the gene matches. This CDR3 contains 14 residues. Per germline, CDR1 MNHEY and CDR2 SVGAGI. The CDR3 sequence: CASSFDRGPYEQYF. Written as DNA, the CDR3 is TGTGCCAGCAGTTTTGACAGGGGACCCTACGAGCAGTACTTC.

This chain links TRBV5-5 with TRBJ2-5; D possibly corresponds to TRBD2 (5 bases). CDR3 length: 15 amino acids. The V end lost 0 bases, the J end lost 4 bases, and 13 bases lay between the germline ends. Germline CDR1 reads SGHKS; CDR2 reads YYEKEE (reference sequence). The CDR3 reads CASSLAGLAGETQYF. CDR3 in DNA: TGTGCCAGCAGCTTGGCCGGGCTAGCAGGAGAGACCCAGTACTTC.

The chain combines TRBV12-2 with TRBJ1-3. TRBV12-2 is labeled a pseudogene. This CDR3 is built from 12 residues. The CDR3, as DNA: TGTGCAGGTTTGAGCTCTGGAAACACCATATATTTT. Protein sequence: CAGLSSGNTIYF.

The chain recombines TRBV6-5 with TRBJ1-2; tentative D call: TRBD1 (6 bases). The V gene's germline CDR1 is MNHEY and CDR2 SVGAGI. CDR3 length: 14 residues. V lost 8 bases and J 3 bases, leaving 16 bases between the germline ends. The DNA for the CDR3 is TGTGCCAGCGATACTTTGGACAGATACTATGGCTACACCTTC. This sequence encodes CASDTLDRYYGYTF.

This clone showed up just a few times. The rearrangement joins TRBV21-1 to TRBJ2-3; TRBD2 is taken as the D call from the table, unchecked against the DNA. TRBV21-1 is flagged as a pseudogene. CDR3 length equals 17 residues. DNA for the CDR3: TGTGCCAGCAGCAAACATCGAGCGGGAGGGCCCCCAGATACGCAGTATTTT. Translated, it gives CASSKHRAGGPPDTQYF.

The chain joins TRBV7-9 to TRBJ2-5, with TRBD2 matching 13 bases. The ends lost 5 bases at V and 3 bases at J; junction bases unmatched: 3. The CDR3 has 15 residues. In germline, CDR1 is SEHNR, CDR2 FQNEAQ (reference sequence). The CDR3 here is CASSAGLAGEETQYF. CDR3 DNA sequence: TGTGCCAGCAGCGCCGGACTAGCGGGAGAAGAGACCCAGTACTTC.

V is TRBV6-6 and J is TRBJ1-3; D remains unclear. CDR1 MNHNY and CDR2 SVGAGI come from the germline V gene (reference sequence). This CDR3 region has 12 residues. The V and J ends lost 3 bases and 3 bases respectively, with 3 bases between them. CDR3 sequence reads: CASSYNGNTIYF. CDR3 coding DNA: TGTGCCAGCAGTTATAATGGAAACACCATATATTTT.

The V and J genes are TRBV7-3 and TRBJ2-1; 7 nucleotides match TRBD2. Looked up from germline, CDR1 is SGHTA and CDR2 is FQGTGA. The CDR3 has 17 residues. The ends lost 2 bases at V and 3 bases at J; junction bases unmatched: 10. The CDR3 here is CASSLLPLAANYNEQFF. The CDR3 DNA follows: TGTGCCAGCAGCTTACTACCGCTAGCGGCAAACTACAATGAGCAGTTCTTC.

The rearrangement uses TRBV5-6 and TRBJ1-2; 10 nucleotides agree with TRBD1. Germline V gene data show CDR1 as SGHDT and CDR2 as YYEEEE. V gave up 4 bases and J gave up 4 bases; unmatched junction bases: 13. The CDR3 spans 17 residues. The CDR3 sequence is CASSRQGAPWNSYGYTF. The CDR3 DNA reads TGTGCCAGCAGCCGACAGGGGGCGCCGTGGAACAGCTATGGCTACACCTTC.

This clone turned up a few times. The genes are TRBV4-1 and TRBJ2-2, with no clear D. CDR3 size: 13 residues. Germline CDR1 reads MGHRA; CDR2 reads YSYEKL. V lost 6 bases to trimming and J lost 1 base, with 6 bases between them. The CDR3 sequence is CASSSQNTGELFF. For the CDR3, the DNA is TGCGCCAGCAGTAGTCAGAACACCGGGGAGCTGTTTTTT.

This chain joins TRBV4-1 and TRBJ2-5, with 7 bases matching TRBD1. The CDR3 loop spans 15 amino acids. With 4 bases clipped from V and 5 bases from J, the junction kept 10 bases outside the gene matches. Per the germline V gene, CDR1 is MGHRA and CDR2 is YSYEKL. The CDR3 reads CASSPRDSGRETQYF. The CDR3 DNA sequence: TGCGCCAGCAGCCCACGGGACAGTGGTCGGGAGACCCAGTACTTC.